This entry is about one T cell receptor (beta chain). Which antigen it targets is not known. Qualities for individual bases were not recorded, and no much larger clone is one base off. This sample is part of a study of radiation and T cells in renal cell carcinoma (TCRdb year 2020). Background for the entire study: In total, about 53 samples, comprising approximately 25 tumors and approximately 27 peripheral blood samples, were subjected to TCR beta sequencing. The final blood draw was performed at 4 weeks after radiation, at the same time as nephrectomy. Across all 50 or so samples, under 4,500,000 unique CDR3 nucleotide sequences, encoding 2,658,974 unique CDR3 amino acid sequences, were identified. The research as a whole found: Top tumor clonotypes rose in blood from baseline to 2 weeks post-radiation, then contracted by 4 weeks, suggesting transient expansion of tumor-resident clones. Because the trial had a single-armed design, the trial could not examine how radiation dose or scheduling affected the TCR repertoire. No pretreatment tumor biopsies were available, so the baseline intratumoral presence of clonotypes could not be determined. Changes in the blood repertoire were not tracked past 4 weeks after treatment.

Based on the germline V gene, the CDR1 and CDR2 sequences are MDHEN and SYDVKM. V trim: 4 bases; J trim: 8 bases; unmatched bases: 5. The CDR3 has 14 amino acids, counting the end cysteine and phenylalanine. Here the CDR3 DNA is all that survives: 42 bases in frame from base 1. TCR beta libraries were generated from genomic DNA with the immunoSEQ kit, following the manufacturer's recommendations. To prepare the libraries, a first multiplex PCR with proprietary primers was run, followed by a second PCR that added unique barcodes, and a bead cleanup was done after each round. Each sample batch included a kit-provided positive control reaction and a negative control reaction. The final libraries were assessed on an Agilent 4200 TapeStation D1000 ScreenTape, pooled by volume, and quantified by qPCR. An Illumina NextSeq500 fitted with a MidOutput 150-cycle cartridge performed the sequencing, running 156 Read1 cycles and 15 Index1 cycles with the kit's custom primers. The pooled library was loaded at roughly 1 pM with about 20% PhiX control spiked in. Turning to the authors' computational methods: Vendor-processed data were analyzed in R, and a clonotype was defined as all T cells sharing the same CDR3 nucleotide sequence. For clone abundance analyses, frequencies were normalized to the 10,000 most abundant clones per sample. Before analysis, public T cell clones were removed, and these numbered fewer than five per sample on average. An abundance difference of at least 32-fold between compartments was the criterion for calling clonotypes tumor-enriched or baseline blood-enriched. A beta-binomial differential abundance model was used to identify clonotypes that expanded or contracted between blood time points. The Baroni-Urbani and Buser coefficient was used to measure tumor-blood repertoire similarity, and groups were compared with two-tailed Wilcoxon tests in R. This is the immuneACCESS table as TCRdb keeps it, with only in-frame sequences that have V and J called. A part of the clones is gone; compared with another copy, unresolved V genes explain less than half, and the rest is unexplained. V, J and clone size were drawn from that table, and D and trimming were deduced from the DNA. The sample table holds about 78,000 clones, of which about 88% were seen once. The top ten hold roughly 6% of the sample.

The time point label, read with the paper, signifies: blood 4 weeks post-SBRT, at nephrectomy. What this sample's treatment or condition label stands for: 15 Gy SBRT to primary tumor, nephrectomy 4 weeks later. Samples came from a clinical trial, in which primary renal cell carcinomas received 15 Gy stereotactic body radiation therapy followed by nephrectomy 4 weeks later. Serial peripheral blood from radiation-treated patients was sampled at baseline, 2 weeks and 4 weeks after SBRT to track tumor-enriched clonotypes. All patients had renal cell carcinoma with clear cell pathology. Genomic DNA for TCR sequencing was prepared using the QIAamp DNA Blood Mini Kit (Qiagen). The analyses included just those samples that passed every quality control check.

The clonotype comes from a woman between 65 and 79 years old with renal cell carcinoma. Sequences were derived from blood, sampled from a patient whose treatment included radiotherapy and nephrectomy. This sequence uses TRBV28 and TRBJ1-6; 7 nucleotides in the junction match TRBD1. The CDR3 sequence is CASSYGQEYSPLHF. The nucleotides are TGTGCCAGCAGTTACGGACAGGAATATTCACCCCTCCACTTT.